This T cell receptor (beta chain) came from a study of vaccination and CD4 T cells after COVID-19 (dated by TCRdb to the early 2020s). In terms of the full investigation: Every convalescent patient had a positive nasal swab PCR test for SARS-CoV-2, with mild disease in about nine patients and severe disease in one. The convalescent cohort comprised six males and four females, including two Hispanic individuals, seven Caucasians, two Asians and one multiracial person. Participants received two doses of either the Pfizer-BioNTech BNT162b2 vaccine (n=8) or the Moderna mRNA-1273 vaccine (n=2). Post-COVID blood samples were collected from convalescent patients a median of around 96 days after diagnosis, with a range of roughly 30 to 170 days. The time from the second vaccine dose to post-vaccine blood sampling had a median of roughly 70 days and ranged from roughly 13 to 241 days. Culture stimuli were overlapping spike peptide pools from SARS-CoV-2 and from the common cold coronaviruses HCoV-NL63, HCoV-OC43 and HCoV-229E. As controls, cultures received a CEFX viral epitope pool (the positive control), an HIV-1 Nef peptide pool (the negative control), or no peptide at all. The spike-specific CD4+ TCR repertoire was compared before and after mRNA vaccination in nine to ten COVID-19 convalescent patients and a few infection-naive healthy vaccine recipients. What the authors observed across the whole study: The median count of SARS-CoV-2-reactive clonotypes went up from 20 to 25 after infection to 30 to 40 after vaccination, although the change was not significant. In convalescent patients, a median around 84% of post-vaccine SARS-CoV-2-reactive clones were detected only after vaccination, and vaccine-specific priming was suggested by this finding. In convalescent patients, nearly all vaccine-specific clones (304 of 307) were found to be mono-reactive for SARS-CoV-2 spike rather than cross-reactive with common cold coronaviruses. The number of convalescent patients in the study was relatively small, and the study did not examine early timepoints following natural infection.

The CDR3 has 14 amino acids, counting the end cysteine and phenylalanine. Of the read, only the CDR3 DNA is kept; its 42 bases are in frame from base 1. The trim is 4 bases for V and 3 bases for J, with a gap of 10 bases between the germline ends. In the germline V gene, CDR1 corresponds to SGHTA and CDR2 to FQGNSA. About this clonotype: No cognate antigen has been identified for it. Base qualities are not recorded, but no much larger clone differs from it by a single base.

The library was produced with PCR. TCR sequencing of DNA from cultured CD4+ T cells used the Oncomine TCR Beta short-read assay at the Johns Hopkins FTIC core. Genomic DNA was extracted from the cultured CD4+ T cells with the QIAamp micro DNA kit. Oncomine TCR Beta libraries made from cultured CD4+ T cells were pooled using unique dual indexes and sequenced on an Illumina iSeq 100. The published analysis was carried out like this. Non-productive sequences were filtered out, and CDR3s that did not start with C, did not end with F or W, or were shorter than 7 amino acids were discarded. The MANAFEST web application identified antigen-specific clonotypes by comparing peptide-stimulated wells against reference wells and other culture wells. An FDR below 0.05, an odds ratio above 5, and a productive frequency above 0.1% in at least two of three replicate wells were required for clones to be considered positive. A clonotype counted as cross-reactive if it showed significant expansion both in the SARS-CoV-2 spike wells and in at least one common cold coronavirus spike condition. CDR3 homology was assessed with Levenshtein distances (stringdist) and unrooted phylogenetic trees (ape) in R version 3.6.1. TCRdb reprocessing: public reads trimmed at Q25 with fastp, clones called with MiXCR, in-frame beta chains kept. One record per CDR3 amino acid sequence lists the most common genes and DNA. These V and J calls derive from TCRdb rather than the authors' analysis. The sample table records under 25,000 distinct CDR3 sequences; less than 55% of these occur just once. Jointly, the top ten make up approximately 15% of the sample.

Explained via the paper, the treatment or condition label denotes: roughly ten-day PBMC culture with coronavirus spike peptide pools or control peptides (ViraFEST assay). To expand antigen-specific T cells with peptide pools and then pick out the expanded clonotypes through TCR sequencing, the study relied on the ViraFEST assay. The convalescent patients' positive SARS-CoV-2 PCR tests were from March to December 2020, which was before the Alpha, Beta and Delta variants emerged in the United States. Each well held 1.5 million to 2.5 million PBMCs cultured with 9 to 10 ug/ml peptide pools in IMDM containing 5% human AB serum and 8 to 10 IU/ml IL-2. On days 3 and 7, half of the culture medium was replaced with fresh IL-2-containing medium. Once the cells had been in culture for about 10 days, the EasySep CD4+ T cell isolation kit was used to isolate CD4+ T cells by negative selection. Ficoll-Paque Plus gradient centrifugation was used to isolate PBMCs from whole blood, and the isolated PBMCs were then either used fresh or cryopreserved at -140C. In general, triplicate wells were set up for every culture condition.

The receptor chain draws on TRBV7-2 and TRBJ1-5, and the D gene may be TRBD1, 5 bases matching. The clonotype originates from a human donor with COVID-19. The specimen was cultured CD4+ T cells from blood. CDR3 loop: CASSSGTPNQPQHF. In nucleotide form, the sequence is TGTGCCAGCAGCTCCGGGACCCCCAATCAGCCCCAGCATTTT. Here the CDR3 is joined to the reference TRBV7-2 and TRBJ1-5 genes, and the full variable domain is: GAGVSQSPSNKVTEKGKDVELRCDPISGHTALYWYRQSLGQGLEFLIYFQGNSAPDKSGLPSDRFSAERTGGSVSTLTIQRTQQEDSAVYLCASSSGTPNQPQHFGDGTRLSIL.